This T cell receptor (beta chain) appears in the sequencing data of a study of T cell repertoires in MIS-A myocarditis. Profiled with immunoSEQ multiplex PCR; TCRdb holds only in-frame clones, not every one. The sample contains roughly 10,000 clones, roughly 91% of which appear only once. The germline gives CDR1 SGDLS, CDR2 YYNGEE. CDR3 length: 16 residues. V was trimmed by 0 bases and J by 6 bases, leaving 16 bases between them. The sample comprised thoracic lymph node tissue obtained at autopsy. The rearrangement uses TRBV9 and TRBJ2-1; unclear D gene. The receptor comes from a man younger than 35 with fulminant myocarditis from multisystem inflammatory syndrome in adults (MIS-A) after COVID-19. CDR3 amino acids: CASSVDQVGSLNEQFF. In DNA, the CDR3 is TGTGCCAGCAGCGTAGACCAAGTGGGTAGCCTCAATGAGCAGTTCTTC.